This T cell receptor beta chain was identified in a study of T cell responses to AZD1222 COVID-19 vaccine. Points from the study as a whole: Epitopes outside B.1.351 and B.1.1.7 mutated regions reportedly drew nearly half of spike TCRs. Baseline serostatus was positive in only a handful of AZD1222 recipients. Dominant at 160-218 and 743-854, vaccine-associated CD4 TCRs also spanned spike.

CDR3 size: 16 residues. The germline gives CDR1 KGHDR, CDR2 SFDVKD. After removal of 4 bases from V and 5 bases from J, the junction contained 7 bases not matched to a gene. Assay: immunoSEQ multiplex PCR; the TCRdb copy retains only in-frame clones and omits some. Counted here are 140,000 to 150,000 clones, about 93% occurring once; the ten biggest clones make up over 7.5%. A remark on this clone: Its specificity is not known.

The chain joins TRBV24-1 to TRBJ2-1; the match to TRBD1 covers 10 bases. The TCR sequence derives from an adult in good health. Source: peripheral blood, taken on day 0 of AZD1222 vaccination. Here the CDR3 reads CATSDPDRGGDNEQFF. CDR3 sequence (DNA): TGTGCCACCAGTGACCCGGACAGGGGGGGCGACAATGAGCAGTTCTTC.